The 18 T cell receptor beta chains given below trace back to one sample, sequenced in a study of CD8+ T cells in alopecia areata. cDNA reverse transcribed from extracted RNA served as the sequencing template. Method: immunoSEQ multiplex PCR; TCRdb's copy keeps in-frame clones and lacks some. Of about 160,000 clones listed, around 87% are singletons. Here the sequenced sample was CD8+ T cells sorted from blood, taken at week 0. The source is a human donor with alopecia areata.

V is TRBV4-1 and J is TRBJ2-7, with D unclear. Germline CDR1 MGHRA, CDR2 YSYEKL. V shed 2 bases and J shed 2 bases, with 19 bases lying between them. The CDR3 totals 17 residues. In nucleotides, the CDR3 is TGCGCCAGCAGCCAACCCTCTCTAGTCATCGGAGCCTACGAGCAGTACTTC. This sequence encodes CASSQPSLVIGAYEQYF.

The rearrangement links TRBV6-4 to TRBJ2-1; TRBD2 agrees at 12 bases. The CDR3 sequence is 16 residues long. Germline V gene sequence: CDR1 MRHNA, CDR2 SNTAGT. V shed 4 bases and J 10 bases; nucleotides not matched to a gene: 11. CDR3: CASSGPLAGGPREQFF. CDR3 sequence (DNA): TGTGCCAGCAGTGGGCCGCTAGCGGGAGGGCCCCGGGAGCAGTTCTTC.

The CDR3, as DNA: TGTGCCAGCTTCACGGAGGGTGAGCAGTTCTTC. Encoded protein: CASFTEGEQFF. The gene calls are TRBV5-6 and TRBJ2-1, with D perhaps matching TRBD2 (6 bases). Germline V gives CDR1 SGHDT, CDR2 YYEEEE. The germline V and J ends were trimmed by 7 bases and 9 bases, with 11 bases remaining between them. This CDR3 has 11 amino acids.

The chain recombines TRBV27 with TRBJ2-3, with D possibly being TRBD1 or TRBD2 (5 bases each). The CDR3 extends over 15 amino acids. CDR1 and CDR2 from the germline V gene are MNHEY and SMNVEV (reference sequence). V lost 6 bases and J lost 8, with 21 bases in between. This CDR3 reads CASSPGTAPSGTQYF. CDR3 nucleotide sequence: TGTGCCAGCAGCCCAGGGACGGCTCCCTCCGGTACGCAGTATTTT.

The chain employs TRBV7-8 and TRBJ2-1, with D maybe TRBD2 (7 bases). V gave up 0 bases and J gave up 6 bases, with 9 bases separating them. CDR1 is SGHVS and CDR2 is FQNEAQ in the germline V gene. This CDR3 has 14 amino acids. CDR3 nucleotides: TGTGCCAGCAGCTTAGCGGGGGGGCGCAATGAGCAGTTCTTC. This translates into CASSLAGGRNEQFF.

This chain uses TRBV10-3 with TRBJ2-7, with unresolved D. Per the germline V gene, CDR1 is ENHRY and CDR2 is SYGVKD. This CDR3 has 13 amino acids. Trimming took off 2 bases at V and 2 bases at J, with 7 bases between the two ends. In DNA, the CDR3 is TGTGCCATCAGTGAGAACAGTCCCTACGAGCAGTACTTC. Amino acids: CAISENSPYEQYF.

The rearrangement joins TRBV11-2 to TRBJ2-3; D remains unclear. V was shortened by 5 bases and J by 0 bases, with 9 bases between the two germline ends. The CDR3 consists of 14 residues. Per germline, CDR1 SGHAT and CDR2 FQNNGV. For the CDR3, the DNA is TGTGCCAGCAGCCTGACCTCTAGCACAGATACGCAGTATTTT. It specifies CASSLTSSTDTQYF.

The CDR3 here is CASSPPSQVPPYEQYF. CDR3 coding DNA: TGTGCCAGCTCACCACCGTCTCAGGTCCCTCCCTACGAGCAGTACTTC. The chain recombines TRBV18 with TRBJ2-7, with D unclear. Germline-derived CDR1 and CDR2 are KGHSH and LQKENI. Deletions cut 0 bases from V and 2 bases from J, with 14 bases between. CDR3 length equals 16 residues. Based on the CDR3 plus reference TRBV18 and TRBJ2-7, the full variable domain is NAGVMQNPRHLVRRRGQEARLRCSPMKGHSHVYWYRQLPEEGLKFMVYLQKENIIDESGMPKERFSAEFPKEGPSILRIQQVVRGDSAAYFCASSPPSQVPPYEQYFGPGTRLTVT.

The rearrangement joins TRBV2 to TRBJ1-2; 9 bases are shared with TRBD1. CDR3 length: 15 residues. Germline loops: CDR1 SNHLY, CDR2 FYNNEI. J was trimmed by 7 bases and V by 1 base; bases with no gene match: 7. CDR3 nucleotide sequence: TGTGCCAGCAGTGAAGAACACGGACAGGGGCTTGGCTACACCTTC. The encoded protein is CASSEEHGQGLGYTF.

The CDR3 protein is CASSFLAGVTDTQYF. As DNA, the CDR3 is TGTGCCAGCAGCTTCCTAGCGGGAGTAACAGATACGCAGTATTTT. This chain connects TRBV7-2 to TRBJ2-3; 10 nucleotides match TRBD2. Germline V gene lookup returns CDR1 SGHTA and CDR2 FQGNSA. The CDR3 spans 15 residues. The junction had 3 bases not matched to a gene; V was cut back by 3 bases and J by 3 bases.

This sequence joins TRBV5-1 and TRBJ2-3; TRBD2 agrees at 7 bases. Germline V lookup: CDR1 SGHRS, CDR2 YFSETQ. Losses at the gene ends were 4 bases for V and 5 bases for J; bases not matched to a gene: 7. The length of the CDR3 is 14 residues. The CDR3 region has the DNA TGCGCCAGCAGCCCCGGGACTAAAGAAGATACGCAGTATTTT. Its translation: CASSPGTKEDTQYF.

CDR3 bases: TGTGCCAGCAGTTTATTTGGGGGGCGGAACACTGAAGCTTTCTTT. It translates to CASSLFGGRNTEAFF. J is TRBJ1-1 and V is TRBV27; possibly TRBD1 for D (6 bases). The CDR3 consists of 15 residues. V was cut by 1 base and J by 1 base, with 10 bases left in between. CDR1 is MNHEY and CDR2 is SMNVEV in the germline V gene (reference sequence).

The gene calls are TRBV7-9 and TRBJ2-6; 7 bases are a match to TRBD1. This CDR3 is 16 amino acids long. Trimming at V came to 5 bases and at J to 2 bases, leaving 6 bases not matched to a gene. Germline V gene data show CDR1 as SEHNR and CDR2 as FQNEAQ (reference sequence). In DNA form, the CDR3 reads TGTGCCAGCAGCCAAAACAGGGGCCCTGGGGCCAACGTCCTGACTTTC. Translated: CASSQNRGPGANVLTF.

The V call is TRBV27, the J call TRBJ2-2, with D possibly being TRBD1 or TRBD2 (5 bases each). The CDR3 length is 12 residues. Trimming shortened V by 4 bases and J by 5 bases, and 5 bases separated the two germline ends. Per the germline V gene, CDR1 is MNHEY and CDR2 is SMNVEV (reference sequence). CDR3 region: CASSWGTGELFF. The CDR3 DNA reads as TGTGCCAGCAGTTGGGGGACCGGGGAGCTGTTTTTT.

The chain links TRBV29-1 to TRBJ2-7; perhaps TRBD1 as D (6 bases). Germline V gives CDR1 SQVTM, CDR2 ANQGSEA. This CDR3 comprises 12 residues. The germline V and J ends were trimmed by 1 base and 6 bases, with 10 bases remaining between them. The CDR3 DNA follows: TGCAGCGTTGAAGGGGACACAGTCGAGCAGTACTTC. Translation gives CSVEGDTVEQYF.

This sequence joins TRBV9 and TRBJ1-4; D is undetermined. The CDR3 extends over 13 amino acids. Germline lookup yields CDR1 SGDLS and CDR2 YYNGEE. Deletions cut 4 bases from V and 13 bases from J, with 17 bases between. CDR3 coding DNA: TGTGCCAGCAGCCCACGATCCTTGCAAGTACTGTTTTTT. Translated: CASSPRSLQVLFF.

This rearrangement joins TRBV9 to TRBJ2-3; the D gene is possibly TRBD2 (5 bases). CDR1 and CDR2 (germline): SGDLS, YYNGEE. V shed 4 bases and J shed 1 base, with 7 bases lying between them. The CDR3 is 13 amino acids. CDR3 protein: CASSPGGTDTQYF. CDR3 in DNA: TGTGCCAGCAGCCCCGGGGGCACAGATACGCAGTATTTT.

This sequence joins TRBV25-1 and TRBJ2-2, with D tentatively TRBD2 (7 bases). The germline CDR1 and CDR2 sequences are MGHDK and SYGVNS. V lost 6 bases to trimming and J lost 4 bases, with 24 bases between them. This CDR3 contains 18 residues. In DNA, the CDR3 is TGTGCCAGCAGCGCAGGACTCTTCGGGGGGCATGGCACCGGGGAGCTGTTTTTT. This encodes CASSAGLFGGHGTGELFF.